This T cell receptor (beta chain) was sequenced for a study of control samples from healthy donors and cancer patients. The CDR3 extends over 14 amino acids. Looked up from germline, CDR1 is SGHRS and CDR2 is YFSETQ. V lost 0 bases, J lost 7 bases, and 13 bases lay in between. Clones were read by immunoSEQ multiplex PCR, and TCRdb kept only the in-frame ones, dropping some. This sample has 100,000 to 150,000 clones, with 70% to 90% found just once. The sequence was obtained from a man aged 50-59 years in good health. The sequencing input was blood. The rearrangement uses TRBV5-1 and TRBJ1-1; possible D gene TRBD1, 5 bases. The CDR3 sequence is CASSLEAGTGEAFF. The DNA of the CDR3 is TGCGCCAGCAGCTTGGAGGCGGGAACAGGTGAAGCTTTCTTT.